The 23 T cell receptor beta chains below all came from one sample that was sequenced in a study of T cells after posttransplantation cyclophosphamide. Cells defined as naive were viable CD3+CD4+ or CD3+CD8+ and CCR7+CD45RA+CD45RO-CD95-CD27+CD28+. The table came from immunoSEQ multiplex PCR; TCRdb's copy has only in-frame clones and leaves some out. The data hold tens of thousands of clones, with about 97% observed a single time. The sequencing sample was made of naive CD4+ T cells sorted from PBMCs. These receptors came from a man aged 45-65 years in good health, CMV-negative, and a related stem cell transplant donor.

The rearrangement uses TRBV7-2 and TRBJ2-5, with no clear D. The CDR3 consists of 14 residues. CDR1 SGHTA and CDR2 FQGNSA come from the germline V gene. The V end was cut by 1 base, the J end by 1 base, with 7 bases between. The DNA of the CDR3 is TGTGCCAGCAGCTTAGGACTTCTCCAAGAGACCCAGTACTTC. Protein: CASSLGLLQETQYF.

Remarks on this clone: At one end, the junction sequence differs from germline, possibly due to a read error. This sequence joins TRBV11-2 and TRBJ2-3, with 8 nucleotides matching TRBD1. The CDR3 length is 14 residues. Germline CDR1 is SGHAT and CDR2 is FQNNGV. CDR3 nucleotides: TGTGCCAGCAGCTTTGGACAGGGAACAGAGACGCAGTATTTT. Translation gives CASSFGQGTETQYF.

This clone showed up just a few times. The J gene is TRBJ1-1, the V gene TRBV30; D gene ambiguous. V dropped 2 bases and J dropped 1 base, with 11 bases sitting between them. The CDR3 is 14 amino acids. Germline V lookup: CDR1 GTSNPN, CDR2 SVGIG (reference sequence). The CDR3 spells CAWSHGLGNTEAFF. In nucleotides, the CDR3 is TGTGCCTGGAGTCATGGACTGGGGAACACTGAAGCTTTCTTT.

This rearrangement joins TRBV4-1 to TRBJ2-5; D perhaps matches TRBD1 (5 bases). CDR1 and CDR2 (germline): MGHRA, YSYEKL. Trimming took off 1 base at V and 2 bases at J, with 17 bases between the two ends. This CDR3 spans 17 amino acids. The CDR3: CASSQAHRFSLQETQYF. CDR3 coding DNA: TGCGCCAGCAGCCAAGCACACAGGTTTAGTTTACAAGAGACCCAGTACTTC.

The chain has TRBV18 and TRBJ1-2; 7 bases fit TRBD1. The trim removed 3 bases at V and 3 bases at J, leaving 7 bases unmatched. This CDR3 region has 15 residues. The germline V gene encodes CDR1 KGHSH and CDR2 LQKENI. The CDR3 region has the DNA TGTGCCAGCTCACCGGGACAGCCAGAAGACTATGGCTACACCTTC. Protein product: CASSPGQPEDYGYTF.

The genes are TRBV6-5 and TRBJ2-7; TRBD1 might be the D (6 bases). V lost 0 bases, J lost 3 bases, and 9 bases lay in between. Looked up from germline, CDR1 is MNHEY and CDR2 is SVGAGI. This CDR3 spans 14 amino acids. In nucleotides, the CDR3 is TGTGCCAGCAGTTACTCAAGGGGGTTCTACGAGCAGTACTTC. Its translation: CASSYSRGFYEQYF.

This chain connects TRBV11-2 to TRBJ2-2; tentatively, D is TRBD2 (6 bases). The V end lost 2 bases, the J end lost 4 bases, and 8 bases lay between the germline ends. Germline V gives CDR1 SGHAT, CDR2 FQNNGV. CDR3 length equals 14 residues. CDR3 nucleotides: TGTGCCAGCAGCTTACGTAGCGGCACCGGGGAGCTGTTTTTT. Translated: CASSLRSGTGELFF.

This chain connects TRBV7-2 to TRBJ2-3, with D unresolved. The germline gives CDR1 SGHTA, CDR2 FQGNSA. The V end was cut by 6 bases, the J end by 3 bases, with 7 bases between. The CDR3 runs to 12 residues. DNA of the CDR3: TGTGCCAGCAGTCCCCGGACAGATACGCAGTATTTT. This encodes CASSPRTDTQYF.

This sequence joins TRBV7-2 and TRBJ2-3; D not resolved. The CDR3 consists of 13 residues. Germline V lookup: CDR1 SGHTA, CDR2 FQGNSA. V lost 3 bases to trimming and J lost 4 bases, with 8 bases between them. CDR3 in DNA: TGTGCCAGCAGCTTCGCCCGGTCAGATACGCAGTATTTT. Its translation is CASSFARSDTQYF.

This rearrangement joins TRBV7-9 to TRBJ1-3; D is perhaps TRBD1 (5 bases). The V end was cut by 2 bases, the J end by 0 bases, with 14 bases between. The CDR3 has 17 residues. CDR1 and CDR2 (germline): SEHNR, FQNEAQ (reference sequence). CDR3 protein: CASSLFFDSYSGNTIYF. The CDR3 DNA is TGTGCCAGCAGCTTATTTTTTGACAGTTACTCTGGAAACACCATATATTTT.

The CDR3 coding sequence is TGTGCCAGCAGCCCAGGACTAGCCACCGGGGAGCTGTTTTTT. It translates to CASSPGLATGELFF. The chain uses TRBV11-1 and TRBJ2-2; 8 bases are shared with TRBD2. Losses at the gene ends were 5 bases for V and 4 bases for J; bases not matched to a gene: 3. CDR3 length: 14 amino acids. The germline V gene encodes CDR1 SGHAT and CDR2 FQDESV (reference sequence). The full variable domain, in which reference TRBV11-1 and TRBJ2-2 provide the parts outside the CDR3, is EAEVAQSPRYKITEKSQAVAFWCDPISGHATLYWYRQILGQGPELLVQFQDESVVDDSQLPKDRFSAERLKGVDSTLKIQPAELGDSAMYLCASSPGLATGELFFGEGSRLTVL.

CDR3 sequence: CASSYADRVRNYGYTF. The CDR3 DNA sequence: TGTGCCAGCAGTTACGCCGACAGGGTGAGAAACTATGGCTACACCTTC. V is TRBV6-6 and J is TRBJ1-2, with 7 bases matching TRBD1. The trim removed 2 bases at V and 2 bases at J, leaving 8 bases unmatched. Germline V gene sequence: CDR1 MNHNY, CDR2 SVGAGI (reference sequence). The length of the CDR3 is 16 residues.

The chain uses TRBV5-5 and TRBJ1-1, with D possibly being TRBD1 (5 bases). V was trimmed by 4 bases and J by 6 bases, leaving 19 bases between them. CDR3 length: 15 amino acids. Germline V gene data show CDR1 as SGHKS and CDR2 as YYEKEE (reference sequence). The CDR3 DNA follows: TGTGCCAGCAGCCGAACTGCAGGGCTCGACGCTGAAGCTTTCTTT. Translating it yields CASSRTAGLDAEAFF.

V is TRBV5-1 and J is TRBJ1-2; 7 bases match TRBD1. CDR1 SGHRS and CDR2 YFSETQ come from the germline V gene. This CDR3 has 15 residues. Unmatched junction bases numbered 15, after V lost 4 bases and J lost 9 bases. CDR3 loop: CASSQFSGQLLSYTF. CDR3 in DNA: TGCGCCAGCAGCCAATTCTCGGGACAGCTCCTTAGCTACACCTTC.

This rearrangement joins TRBV18 to TRBJ2-6; 10 positions agree with TRBD1. Germline lookup yields CDR1 KGHSH and CDR2 LQKENI. V was pared by 3 bases and J by 1 base, with 9 bases of the junction left unmatched. There are 19 residues in the CDR3. The CDR3: CASSPRTTGGVSGANVLTF. CDR3 bases: TGTGCCAGCTCACCCCGGACGACAGGGGGCGTTTCTGGGGCCAACGTCCTGACTTTC.

The V call is TRBV6-5, the J call TRBJ2-1; TRBD1 agrees at 8 bases. Germline CDR1 MNHEY, CDR2 SVGAGI. V was pared by 2 bases and J by 2 bases, with 5 bases of the junction left unmatched. The CDR3 runs to 16 residues. Here the CDR3 reads CASSYQTGVTYNEQFF. The CDR3 DNA reads as TGTGCCAGCAGTTACCAGACAGGGGTCACCTACAATGAGCAGTTCTTC.

CDR3 sequence (DNA): TGTGCCAGTAGCGAAACAGGGGGCGCGAACATTCAGTACTTC. It translates to CASSETGGANIQYF. The rearrangement links TRBV19 to TRBJ2-4, with TRBD1 matching over 9 bases. V shed 6 bases and J 7 bases; nucleotides not matched to a gene: 7. Germline V gene lookup returns CDR1 LNHDA and CDR2 SQIVND (reference sequence). CDR3 size: 14 residues.

The chain couples TRBV5-1 to TRBJ1-5; 7 bases are a match to TRBD1. Germline CDR1 SGHRS, CDR2 YFSETQ. V dropped 0 bases and J dropped 2; count of bases not matched to a gene: 8. The CDR3 sequence is 17 residues long. The CDR3 protein is CASSLGQGSVGNQPQHF. CDR3 bases: TGCGCCAGCAGCTTGGGACAGGGATCGGTGGGCAATCAGCCCCAGCATTTT.

CDR3 residues: CASSLATSGYSYEQYF. The CDR3 DNA follows: TGCGCCAGCAGCTTGGCAACTAGCGGGTACTCCTACGAGCAGTACTTC. The J gene is TRBJ2-7, the V gene TRBV5-1; 9 nucleotides align to TRBD2. The CDR3 is 16 residues long. Germline trimming cut 0 bases from V and 0 bases from J; bases unmatched to any gene: 4. Germline V gene lookup returns CDR1 SGHRS and CDR2 YFSETQ.

There are a few counts of this clone. The V call is TRBV5-4, the J call TRBJ2-3, with 7 bases fitting TRBD1. Germline values: CDR1 SGHNT, CDR2 YYREEE (reference sequence). V shed 3 bases and J 0 bases; nucleotides not matched to a gene: 4. This CDR3 comprises 15 residues. In DNA form, the CDR3 reads TGTGCCAGCAGCTCGGGACAGCCGAGCACAGATACGCAGTATTTT. Protein: CASSSGQPSTDTQYF.

The V call is TRBV27, the J call TRBJ2-4; 7 bases agree with TRBD2. Germline assignment: CDR1 MNHEY and CDR2 SMNVEV (reference sequence). The CDR3 has 13 residues. With V trimmed by 4 bases and J by 13 bases, 10 bases remained unmatched. The CDR3 is CASSSHPGLRQYF. The DNA of the CDR3 is TGTGCCAGCAGTTCCCACCCGGGACTAAGGCAGTACTTC.

The chain is built from TRBV27 and TRBJ2-7; D is possibly TRBD1 (5 bases). Trimming left V 6 bases short and J 6 bases short, with 21 bases between. Germline V CDR1 and CDR2: MNHEY, SMNVEV (reference sequence). The length of the CDR3 is 15 residues. The DNA of the CDR3 is TGTGCCAGCAGAGAAGGACACCGTCGATTCCCCGAGCAGTACTTC. It translates to CASREGHRRFPEQYF.

V gene TRBV2 combines with J gene TRBJ2-3, with TRBD2 identical over 7 bases. The CDR3 covers 16 residues. Looked up from germline, CDR1 is SNHLY and CDR2 is FYNNEI. V shed 0 bases, J shed 2 bases, and the junction held 5 bases outside the gene matches. This CDR3 is CASSEAWRGSTDTQYF. Here the CDR3 DNA reads TGTGCCAGCAGTGAAGCGTGGCGGGGGTCCACAGATACGCAGTATTTT.